The clone carrying this T cell receptor beta chain was counted only a few times. Its cognate antigen is unknown. The data were taken from a study of T cells after yellow fever vaccination. The CDR3 is 16 amino acids. Germline V gives CDR1 MNHEY, CDR2 SVGAGI. J lost 3 bases, V lost 5 bases, and 7 bases had no gene match. TCRdb reprocessed the 5' RACE reads via MiXCR and lists one record per CDR3 protein. The sample includes a few hundred thousand distinct CDR3 sequences, approximately 3.9% of them seen just once. Study conclusions and caveats: On re-exposure, the response was weaker but peaked faster, at day 5 versus 15.

Here the sequenced sample was PBMCs, taken 5 days after the yellow fever booster vaccination. The chain uses TRBV6-5 and TRBJ1-4; TRBD1 matches at 9 bases. This TCR was sampled from a man between 18 and 35 years old who received the YFV17D yellow fever vaccine. CDR3 DNA: TGTGCCAGCAGTCTTACAGGGGGCAGGTCTAATGAAAAACTGTTTTTT. This codes for CASSLTGGRSNEKLFF.